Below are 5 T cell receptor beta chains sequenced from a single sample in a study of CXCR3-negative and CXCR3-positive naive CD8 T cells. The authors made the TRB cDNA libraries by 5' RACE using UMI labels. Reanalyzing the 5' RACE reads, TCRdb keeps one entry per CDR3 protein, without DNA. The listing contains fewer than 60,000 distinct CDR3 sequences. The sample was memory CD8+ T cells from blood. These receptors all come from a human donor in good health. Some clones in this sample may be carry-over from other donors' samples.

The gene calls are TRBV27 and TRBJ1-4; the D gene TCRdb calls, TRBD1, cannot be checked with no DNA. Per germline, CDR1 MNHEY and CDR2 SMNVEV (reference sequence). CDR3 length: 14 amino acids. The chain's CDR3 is CASSLRGSNEKLFF.

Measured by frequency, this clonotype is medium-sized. The CDR3 protein is CASSSDRFPGEQYF. The chain carries TRBV6-5 and TRBJ2-7; there is no DNA to check the TCRdb D call of TRBD1. The germline CDR1 and CDR2 sequences are MNHEY and SVGAGI. The CDR3 spans 14 residues.

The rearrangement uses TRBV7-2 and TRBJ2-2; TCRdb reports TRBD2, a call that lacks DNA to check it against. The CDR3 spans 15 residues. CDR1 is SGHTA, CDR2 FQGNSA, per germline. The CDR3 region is CASRHPGAGVEELFF.

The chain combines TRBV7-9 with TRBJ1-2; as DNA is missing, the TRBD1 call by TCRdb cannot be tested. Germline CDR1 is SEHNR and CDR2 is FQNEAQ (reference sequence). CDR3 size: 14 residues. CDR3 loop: CASSSDRVDYGYTF.

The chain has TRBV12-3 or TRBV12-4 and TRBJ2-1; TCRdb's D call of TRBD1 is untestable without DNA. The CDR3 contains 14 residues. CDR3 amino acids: CASSRYDRDYEQFF.